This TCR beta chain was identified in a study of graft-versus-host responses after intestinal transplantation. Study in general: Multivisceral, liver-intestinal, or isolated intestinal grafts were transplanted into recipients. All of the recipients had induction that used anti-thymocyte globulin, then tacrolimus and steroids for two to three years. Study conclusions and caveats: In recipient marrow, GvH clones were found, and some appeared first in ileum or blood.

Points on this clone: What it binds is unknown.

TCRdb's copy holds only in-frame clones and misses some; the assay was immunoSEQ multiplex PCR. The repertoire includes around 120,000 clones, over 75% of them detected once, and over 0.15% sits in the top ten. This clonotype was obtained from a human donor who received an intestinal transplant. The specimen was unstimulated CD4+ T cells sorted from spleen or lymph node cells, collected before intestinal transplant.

CDR3 residues: CASSLNTNYEQYF. DNA of the CDR3: TGTGCCAGCAGCTTGAACACGAACTACGAGCAGTACTTC. The chain employs TRBV5-4 and TRBJ2-7; D is unresolved. V lost 1 base to trimming and J lost 3 bases, with 8 bases between them. This CDR3 contains 13 residues. Germline CDR1 SGHNT, CDR2 YYREEE (reference sequence).